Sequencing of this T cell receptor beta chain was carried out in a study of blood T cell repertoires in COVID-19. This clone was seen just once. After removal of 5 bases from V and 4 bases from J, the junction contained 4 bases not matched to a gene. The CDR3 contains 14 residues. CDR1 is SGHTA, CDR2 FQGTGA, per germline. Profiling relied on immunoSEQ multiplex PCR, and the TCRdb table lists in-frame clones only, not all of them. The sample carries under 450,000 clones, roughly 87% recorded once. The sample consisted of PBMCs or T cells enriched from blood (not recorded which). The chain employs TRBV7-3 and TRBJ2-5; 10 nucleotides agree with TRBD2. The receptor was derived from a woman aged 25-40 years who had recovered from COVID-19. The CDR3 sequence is CASSASGGGETQYF. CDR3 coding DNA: TGTGCCAGCAGCGCTAGCGGGGGCGGAGAGACCCAGTACTTC.